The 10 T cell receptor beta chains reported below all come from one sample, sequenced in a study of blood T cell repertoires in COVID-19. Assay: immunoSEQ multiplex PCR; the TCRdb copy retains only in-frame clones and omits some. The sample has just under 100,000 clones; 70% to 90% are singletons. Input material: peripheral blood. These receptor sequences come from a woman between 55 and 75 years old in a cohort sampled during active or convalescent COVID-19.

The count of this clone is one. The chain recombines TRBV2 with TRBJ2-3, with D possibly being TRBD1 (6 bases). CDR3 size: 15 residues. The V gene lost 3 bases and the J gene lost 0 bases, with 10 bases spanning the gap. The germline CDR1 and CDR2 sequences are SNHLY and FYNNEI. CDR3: CASSDRTASTDTQYF. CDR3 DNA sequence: TGTGCCAGCAGTGACAGGACAGCTAGCACAGATACGCAGTATTTT.

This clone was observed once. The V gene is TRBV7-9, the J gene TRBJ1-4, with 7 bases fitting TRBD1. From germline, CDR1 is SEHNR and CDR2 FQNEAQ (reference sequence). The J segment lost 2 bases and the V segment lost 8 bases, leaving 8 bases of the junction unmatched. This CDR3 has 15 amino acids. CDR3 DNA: TGTGCCAGCGGAAAAGAGGGGGCGACTAATGAAAAACTGTTTTTT. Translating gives CASGKEGATNEKLFF.

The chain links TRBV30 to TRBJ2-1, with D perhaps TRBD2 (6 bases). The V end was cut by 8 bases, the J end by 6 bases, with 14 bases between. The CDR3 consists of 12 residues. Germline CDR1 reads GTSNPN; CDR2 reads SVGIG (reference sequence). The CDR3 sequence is CAGRGLSNEQFF. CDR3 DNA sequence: TGTGCCGGCCGGGGACTCAGCAATGAGCAGTTCTTC. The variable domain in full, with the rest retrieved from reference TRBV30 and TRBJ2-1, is SQTIHQWPATLVQPVGSPLSLECTVEGTSNPNLYWYRQAAGRGLQLLFYSVGIGQISSEVPQNLSASRPQDRQFILSSKKLLLSDSGFYLCAGRGLSNEQFFGPGTRLTVL.

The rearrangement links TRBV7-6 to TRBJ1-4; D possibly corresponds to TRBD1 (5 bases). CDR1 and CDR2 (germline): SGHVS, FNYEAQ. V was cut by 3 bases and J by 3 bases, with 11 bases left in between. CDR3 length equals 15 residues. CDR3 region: CASSLMTDPNEKLFF. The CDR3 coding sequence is TGTGCCAGCAGCTTGATGACAGACCCTAATGAAAAACTGTTTTTT.

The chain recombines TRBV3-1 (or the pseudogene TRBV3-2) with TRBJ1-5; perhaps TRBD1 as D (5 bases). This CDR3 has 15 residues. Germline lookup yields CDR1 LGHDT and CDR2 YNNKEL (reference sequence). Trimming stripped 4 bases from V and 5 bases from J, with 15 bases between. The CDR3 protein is CASSRLTVRDQPQHF. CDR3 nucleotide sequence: TGTGCCAGCAGCCGCCTGACAGTTAGGGATCAGCCCCAGCATTTT.

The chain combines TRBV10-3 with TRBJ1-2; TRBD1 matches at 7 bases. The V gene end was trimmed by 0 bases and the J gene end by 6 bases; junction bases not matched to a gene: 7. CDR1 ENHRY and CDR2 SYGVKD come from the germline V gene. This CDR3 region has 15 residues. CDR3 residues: CAISESGRGFDGYTF. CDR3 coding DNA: TGTGCCATCAGTGAGTCAGGCAGGGGGTTCGATGGCTACACCTTC.

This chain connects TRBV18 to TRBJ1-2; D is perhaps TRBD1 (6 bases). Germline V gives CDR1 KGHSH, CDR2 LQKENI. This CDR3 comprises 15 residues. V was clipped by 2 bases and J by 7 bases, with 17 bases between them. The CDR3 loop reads CASSPGGGFVGGYTF. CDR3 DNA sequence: TGTGCCAGCTCACCAGGGGGCGGATTTGTCGGTGGCTACACCTTC.

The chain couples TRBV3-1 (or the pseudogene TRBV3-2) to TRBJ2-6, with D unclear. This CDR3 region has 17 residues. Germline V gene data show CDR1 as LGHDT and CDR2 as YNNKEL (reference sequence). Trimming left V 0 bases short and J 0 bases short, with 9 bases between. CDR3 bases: TGTGCCAGCAGCCAAGATCTAAAGTACTCTGGGGCCAACGTCCTGACTTTC. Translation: CASSQDLKYSGANVLTF.

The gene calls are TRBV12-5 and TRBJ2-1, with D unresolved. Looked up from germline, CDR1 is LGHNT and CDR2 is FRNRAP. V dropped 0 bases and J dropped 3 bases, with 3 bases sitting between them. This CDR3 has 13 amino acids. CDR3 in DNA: TGTGCTAGTGGTTTGGTACTCTACAATGAGCAGTTCTTC. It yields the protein CASGLVLYNEQFF.

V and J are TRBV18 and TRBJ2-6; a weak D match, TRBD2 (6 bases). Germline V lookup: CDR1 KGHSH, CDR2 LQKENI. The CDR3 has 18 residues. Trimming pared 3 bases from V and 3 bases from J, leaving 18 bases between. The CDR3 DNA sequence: TGTGCCAGCTCACCCCGACGGGGGTCGGGGGATGGGGCCAACGTCCTGACTTTC. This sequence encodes CASSPRRGSGDGANVLTF.